The present T cell receptor beta chain was sequenced within a study of shared clonotypes between healthy human individuals (dated by TCRdb to 2018 to 2021). With respect to the entire study: The cohort comprised a couple of women and a few men aged 18 to 49 years. To estimate repertoire size and how much clonotypes are shared between individuals, the study performed deep sequencing of blood TCR repertoires from five healthy adults. For each donor, CD4 naive and CD4 memory were each given three plates, CD8 naive was given two plates, and CD8 memory was given one plate. To increase sequencing depth and limit assay-specific biases, TCR repertoire library preparation and sequencing were carried out by different laboratories using diverse techniques. Per donor, leukapheresis produced somewhere between about 0.9 and 9.5 billion PBMCs.

What the research found in general, with its limitations: Even with the large sequencing depth, rarefaction of the sorted-subset datasets indicated that sequencing was incomplete. Only blood was sampled, and tissue TCR repertoires likely differ from those in blood. Naive subsets generally had larger estimated clonotype richness than memory subsets did. Because the study included only a small number of donors, the genetic and exposure-history diversity represented was limited. Compared with non-shared clonotypes, the clonotypes found in all four sorted-subset donors had higher generation probabilities. Across a handful of donors, about 4.5% of naive CD4, 3% to 4% of naive CD8, around 2.5% of memory CD4, and under 0.45% of memory CD8 clonotypes were shared. Based on pairwise subsampling, the degree of clonotype sharing among donors was expected to be affected by sequencing depth.

For the CD8 naive samples, CD45RO-negative cells were positively selected for CCR7, yielding a CD45RA+CCR7+ population from which TemRA cells were excluded. The donors were healthy, HIV-negative adults with no recently reported acute infections or vaccinations. Every donor was a Caucasian adult living in Nashville, Tennessee, USA. Blood was obtained by leukapheresis, after which PBMCs were separated by Ficoll-Histopaque density gradient centrifugation and cryopreserved in liquid nitrogen vapor phase. Analytical flow cytometry was used to check the purity and quantity of each magnetically sorted T cell population. Genomic DNA was isolated from each sorted fraction and quantified by UV absorbance on a Nanodrop 2000c. The germline V gene (reference sequence) provides CDR1 SEHNR and CDR2 FQNEAQ. V and J lose 3 bases and 7 bases, and a span of 7 bases separates them. Inclusive of the bounding cysteine and phenylalanine, the CDR3 is 12 residues long. Of all the DNA, just the CDR3 is kept, 36 bases in frame from base 1.

With respect to this clone: Its antigen is not yet known. No much larger clonotype is one base removed from it; base qualities were not supplied. Other DNA sequences in the same sample also yield this CDR3.

Using the deep immunoSEQ assay, TCR CDR3 regions were amplified from genomic DNA by multiplex PCR. For each cell subset, the extracted genomic DNA was distributed evenly across all wells of several immunoSEQ 96-well plates, and each plate served as one replicate. For sorted subsets, each replicate PCR was loaded with 200 ng genomic DNA, equivalent to 25,000 to 35,000 T cell genomes. Purified libraries were quantified with a Qubit 3.0 fluorometer, sized on a Bioanalyzer 2100, and re-quantified with the KAPA Library Quantification kit. Every immunoSEQ 96-well plate was sequenced on a dedicated single-read 150-cycle Illumina NextSeq 550 flow cell. The authors processed their data as follows. Because the immunoSEQ output held only junctional sequences and lacked quality scores, the filtering could not match the filtering applied to full-length reads. Sequences were annotated with PyIR, a Python wrapper for IgBLAST v1.9, and V/J genes and CDR3 were assigned using IMGT germline references. Reads with weak V/J assignments (E-value above 1e-6), missing CDR3, stop codons, out-of-frame junctions, or ambiguous translated residues were removed. A V3J clonotype was defined by an identical inferred V gene, J gene, and CDR3 amino acid sequence. The percentage overlap between two repertoires was calculated by dividing the number of shared unique clonotypes by the size of the smaller repertoire. Richness of each repertoire was evaluated using RTK rarefaction, the Chao1 estimator, and Recon v2.1 estimates of unobserved clonotypes. OLGA was used to compute generation probabilities for all TCRbeta clonotypes that the gDNA method yielded from a handful of donors. This is the immuneACCESS table as TCRdb keeps it, with only in-frame sequences that have V and J called. A part of the clones is gone; compared with another copy, unresolved V genes explain less than half, and the rest is unexplained. The V and J calls and the clone size are those of that table, but D and trimming were determined from the DNA. This sample is represented by about 2.2 million clones; about 93% of them were singletons. Around 1.7% of the sample is held by the ten biggest clonotypes.

The sequencing input was naive CD8+ T cells from PBMCs. The intended sense of this specimen's cell subset or site label: CD45RA+CCR7+. This sequence originates from a man aged 18 to 30 in good health. Some clones in this sample may be carry-over from other donors' samples. This chain is built from TRBV7-9 and TRBJ1-5; confidence is insufficient to name the D gene. In nucleotide form, the sequence is TGTGCCAGCAGCTTGGGTCCCCAGCCCCAGCATTTT. Translation gives CASSLGPQPQHF.